These 8 T cell receptor beta chains share one sample of origin, sequenced in a study of human T cells and chemical hapten exposure. As to time point: patch test 1, 2 weeks after DPC sensitization. As to treatment: therapeutic diphenylcyclopropenone sensitization with weekly scalp DPC. TCRdb redid the calling of the RACE reads with MiXCR, one entry per CDR3 protein. The sample lists nearly 350,000 distinct CDR3 sequences, around 7% occurring once. Sequenced material: whole blood, taken in connection with sensitization to the hapten diphenylcyclopropenone (DPC). All receptors derive from a young woman with alopecia areata. Some clones in this sample may be carry-over from other donors' samples.

This clonotype was detected ten times or more. The CDR3, as DNA: TGTGCCAGCAGCCAGGGACGCGCAGCCAAAAACATTCAGTACTTC. Translated, it gives CASSQGRAAKNIQYF. The chain uses TRBV4-2 and TRBJ2-4; either TRBD1 or TRBD2 may fit D (5 bases each). The CDR3 sequence is 15 residues long. Germline V gene lookup returns CDR1 LGHNA and CDR2 YNFKEQ. The V end lost 3 bases, the J end lost 0 bases, and 9 bases lay between the germline ends.

As to this clonotype: This is likely a read error, given that the CDR3 carries no conserved phenylalanine or tryptophan at its end. This chain uses TRBV12-3 or TRBV12-4 with TRBJ2-4; D uncertain. Trimming removed 6 bases from V and 5 bases from J, with 5 bases in between. CDR3 length equals 11 residues. The CDR3 nucleotides read TGTGCCAGCAGCTGGGAAAACATTCAGTACATC. Translation gives CASSWENIQYI.

Ten or more counts support this clonotype. Since no conserved phenylalanine or tryptophan closes the CDR3, a read error is the likely cause. The limits of the CDR3 on the DNA are not certain, so only TCRdb's listed CDR3 is given. The chain has TRBV12-2 and TRBJ1-4. TRBV12-2 is a pseudogene segment. The length of the CDR3 is 8 amino acids, counting both ends. The CDR3 reads CASRLIRR.

This clonotype has more than one count but fewer than ten. The J gene is TRBJ2-3, the V gene TRBV9; possible D gene TRBD1, 6 bases. The CDR3 has 14 residues. Germline CDR1 and CDR2: SGDLS and YYNGEE. Trimming shortened V by 3 bases and J by 4 bases, and 12 bases separated the two germline ends. The CDR3 DNA reads as TGTGCCAGCAGCGCACAGGGTCTTGCAGATACGCAGTATTTT. It is translated as CASSAQGLADTQYF.

The chain links TRBV4-1 to TRBJ1-1; D is perhaps TRBD1 (6 bases). V lost 1 base and J lost 3, with 15 bases in between. CDR3 size: 16 residues. Germline assignment: CDR1 MGHRA and CDR2 YSYEKL. The CDR3 reads CASSQVWGRGDTEAFF. CDR3 DNA: TGCGCCAGCAGCCAAGTATGGGGGCGCGGTGACACTGAAGCTTTCTTT.

The sample holds a few counts of this clonotype. This chain uses TRBV4-3 with TRBJ2-7; 10 bases match TRBD1. Germline CDR1 reads LGHNA; CDR2 reads YSLEER. V trimming: 0 bases; J trimming: 5 bases; junction bases outside the gene matches: 10. The CDR3 length is 17 residues. CDR3 loop: CASSQDRLGTGVHEQYF. CDR3 coding DNA: TGCGCCAGCAGCCAAGATCGTTTGGGGACAGGGGTCCACGAGCAGTACTTC.

This clonotype showed up just a few times. This sequence joins TRBV4-1 and TRBJ2-5; maybe TRBD2 (5 bases). V was shortened by 4 bases and J by 1 base, with 10 bases between the two germline ends. The V gene's germline CDR1 is MGHRA and CDR2 YSYEKL. The CDR3 spans 14 residues. CDR3 nucleotides: TGCGCCAGCAGCCCGGTCGGGGTCCAAGAGACCCAGTACTTC. Translated: CASSPVGVQETQYF.

This clonotype came up many times. The chain employs TRBV2 and TRBJ2-3; TRBD2 agrees at 10 bases. CDR1 is SNHLY and CDR2 is FYNNEI in the germline V gene. The CDR3 runs to 15 residues. Trimming took 6 bases from V and 4 from J; bases not matched to a gene: 7. This CDR3 is CASSSLAGGSDTQYF. The CDR3 bases are TGTGCCAGCAGCTCGTTAGCGGGGGGTTCAGATACGCAGTATTTT.